This T cell receptor (beta chain) comes out of a study of cytomegalovirus exposure and HLA in healthy donors. Looked up from germline, CDR1 is SGHDN and CDR2 is FVKESK. With 6 bases removed from V and 1 base from J, the gap between germline ends came to 10 bases. The CDR3 runs 14 residues. The PCR contained 60 Vbeta and 13 Jbeta primers. The protocol was immunoSEQ multiplex PCR, while the TCRdb copy is restricted to in-frame clones and leaves out a portion. The sample has some 80,000 clones, about 9.5% seen once; the top ten hold almost 25%. This TCR was sampled from a man between 60 and 70 years old in good health and CMV-seropositive. V and J are TRBV14 and TRBJ2-1, with TRBD1 as a possible D gene (6 bases). Sequencing was performed on PBMCs. CDR3 in DNA: TGTGCCAGCAGTCGACAGGTTTCCTACAATGAGCAGTTCTTC. Protein sequence: CASSRQVSYNEQFF.